This TCR beta chain was retrieved from a study of early T cells in non-severe SARS-CoV-2 infection. On the study more broadly: Sequencing of unsorted whole blood was done on bulk RNA, leaving chains unpaired. Study-level findings and limits: VDJdb-based annotation leaned toward anti-spike CD8 responses and missed private and CD4 specificities.

The table lists this clonotype with a few counts. As yet, its antigen is unknown. The TCR library protocol was used to attach unique molecular identifiers. These identifiers were attached to individual cDNA molecules. TCRdb passed the 5' RACE reads through MiXCR, listing each CDR3 protein once. This table holds fewer than 130,000 distinct CDR3 sequences, over 10% found once. The germline V gene encodes CDR1 MNHNS and CDR2 SASEGT. The CDR3 consists of 18 residues. The V and J ends lost 4 bases and 0 bases, in that order; junction bases with no gene match: 10. This sequence originates from an adult who was a healthcare worker with PCR-confirmed SARS-CoV-2 infection or an uninfected control (not recorded which). Sequencing used whole blood, obtained at baseline. This chain connects TRBV6-1 to TRBJ1-5, with TRBD1 identical over 9 bases. CDR3 residues: CASSADRGGFFSNQPQHF. CDR3 coding DNA: TGTGCCAGCAGTGCAGACAGGGGGGGTTTCTTTAGCAATCAGCCCCAGCATTTT.